These 20 T cell receptor beta chains originate from one sample sequenced in a study of control samples from healthy donors and cancer patients. The table came from immunoSEQ multiplex PCR; TCRdb's copy has only in-frame clones and leaves some out. The sample carries 150,000 to 200,000 clones, roughly 88% recorded once. What was sequenced was blood. These receptors were obtained from a man aged 18 to 30 in good health.

The rearrangement joins TRBV3-1 (or the pseudogene TRBV3-2) to TRBJ2-2, with TRBD2 matching over 11 bases. CDR3 size: 19 residues. J was trimmed by 4 bases and V by 1 base; bases with no gene match: 11. Per the germline V gene, CDR1 is LGHDT and CDR2 is YNNKEL (reference sequence). The CDR3 DNA follows: TGTGCCAGCAGCCAAGGTCGAGGAGGTAGCGGGGGGGTCACCGGGGAGCTGTTTTTT. Translation gives CASSQGRGGSGGVTGELFF.

CDR3 in amino acids: CASSPQQGQPQHF. The CDR3 nucleotides read TGTGCCAGCAGCCCCCAGCAAGGTCAGCCCCAGCATTTT. The chain is built from TRBV7-2 and TRBJ1-5; D gene unclear. The CDR3 extends over 13 amino acids. The V end was cut by 5 bases, the J end by 6 bases, with 11 bases between. Germline assignment: CDR1 SGHTA and CDR2 FQGNSA.

The chain links TRBV27 to TRBJ1-2, with TRBD1 identical over 9 bases. After removal of 2 bases from V and 3 bases from J, the junction contained 7 bases not matched to a gene. CDR1 is MNHEY and CDR2 is SMNVEV in the germline V gene (reference sequence). This CDR3 has 16 amino acids. The CDR3 DNA sequence: TGTGCCAGCAGTTTAGCCGGGACAGGGAGTTACTATGGCTACACCTTC. It is translated as CASSLAGTGSYYGYTF.

The chain carries TRBV27 and TRBJ1-2; 11 nucleotides agree with TRBD1. In germline, CDR1 is MNHEY, CDR2 SMNVEV (reference sequence). J gave up 3 bases and V 5 bases, and 11 bases lay outside the gene matches. CDR3 length: 17 residues. CDR3 in DNA: TGTGCCAGCAGTACGGGACAGGGGGGGCTTTTAGACTATGGCTACACCTTC. It codes for CASSTGQGGLLDYGYTF.

V and J are TRBV5-6 and TRBJ2-3, with D perhaps given as TRBD1 or TRBD2 (5 bases each). V lost 4 bases and J 0 bases, leaving 15 bases between the germline ends. Germline CDR1 reads SGHDT; CDR2 reads YYEEEE. This CDR3 comprises 16 residues. The CDR3 region has the DNA TGTGCCAGCAGCGCAGGGACGTTGGGAAGCACAGATACGCAGTATTTT. The encoded protein is CASSAGTLGSTDTQYF.

The chain employs TRBV21-1 and TRBJ2-5; TRBD1 was called by the table and not checked on the DNA. TRBV21-1 is a pseudogene locus. CDR3 length equals 17 residues. CDR3 residues: CASSKRDRGPLEETQYF. CDR3 nucleotides: TGTGCCAGCAGCAAACGGGACAGGGGCCCCCTAGAAGAGACCCAGTACTTC.

The chain carries TRBV6-4 and TRBJ2-3; 13 bases are shared with TRBD2. Germline V gives CDR1 MRHNA, CDR2 SNTAGT. The CDR3 length is 15 residues. V trimming: 6 bases; J trimming: 6 bases; junction bases outside the gene matches: 6. This CDR3 reads CASSGTSGGADTQYF. CDR3 in DNA: TGTGCCAGCAGCGGTACTAGCGGGGGGGCTGATACGCAGTATTTT.

The chain combines TRBV6-5 with TRBJ1-2, with D possibly being TRBD1 (6 bases). V was clipped by 6 bases and J by 2 bases, with 13 bases between them. CDR1 is MNHEY, CDR2 SVGAGI, per germline. The CDR3 is 14 amino acids. In DNA, the CDR3 is TGTGCCAGCAGGCCCCTTACAGGGAACTATGGCTACACCTTC. The encoded protein is CASRPLTGNYGYTF.

The chain employs TRBV6-5 and TRBJ2-1; TRBD2 matches 10 bases. This CDR3 comprises 14 residues. With V trimmed by 6 bases and J by 7 bases, 6 bases remained unmatched. The V gene's germline CDR1 is MNHEY and CDR2 SVGAGI. The CDR3 sequence is CASRSSGGQNEQFF. The DNA of the CDR3 is TGTGCCAGCAGAAGTAGCGGGGGGCAAAATGAGCAGTTCTTC.

The V and J genes are TRBV3-1 (or the pseudogene TRBV3-2) and TRBJ1-2; D is ambiguous. CDR1 and CDR2 from the germline V gene are LGHDT and YNNKEL (reference sequence). The V end was cut by 5 bases, the J end by 0 bases, with 7 bases between. The CDR3 spans 13 residues. The CDR3 DNA reads as TGTGCCAGCAGCTCAGGCCCTAACTATGGCTACACCTTC. Translated, it gives CASSSGPNYGYTF.

The chain joins TRBV12-3 or TRBV12-4 to TRBJ1-6; D not resolved. Trimming pared 7 bases from V and 0 bases from J, leaving 4 bases between. The CDR3 totals 13 residues. Written as DNA, the CDR3 is TGTGCCAGCACTCTCTCCTATAATTCACCCCTCCACTTT. Protein sequence: CASTLSYNSPLHF.

This sequence joins TRBV16 and TRBJ2-7; a possible D gene is TRBD1 (6 bases). The germline CDR1 and CDR2 sequences are KGHSY and FQNENV. CDR3 length: 12 residues. Trimming stripped 5 bases from V and 5 bases from J, with 10 bases between. CDR3 sequence reads: CASSAGVHEQYF. CDR3 nucleotide sequence: TGTGCCAGCAGCGCAGGGGTCCACGAGCAGTACTTC.

V and J are TRBV2 and TRBJ2-3; 16 bases agree with TRBD2. The J segment lost 1 base and the V segment lost 5 bases, leaving 9 bases of the junction unmatched. Germline-derived CDR1 and CDR2 are SNHLY and FYNNEI. This CDR3 has 19 amino acids. CDR3 DNA: TGTGCCAGCAGTAGAGGGACTAGCGGGGGGGTTCGCGGCACAGATACGCAGTATTTT. It is translated as CASSRGTSGGVRGTDTQYF.

The chain carries TRBV7-2 and TRBJ2-1; 11 positions match TRBD2. Germline CDR1 SGHTA, CDR2 FQGNSA. With 3 bases clipped from V and 4 bases from J, the junction kept 2 bases outside the gene matches. This CDR3 region has 15 residues. DNA for the CDR3: TGTGCCAGCAGCTTTAGCGGGGGGGATTACAATGAGCAGTTCTTC. Translation: CASSFSGGDYNEQFF.

The chain joins TRBV2 to TRBJ1-5; D possibly corresponds to TRBD1 (6 bases). The CDR3 totals 16 residues. Germline CDR1 and CDR2: SNHLY and FYNNEI. The V end lost 4 bases, the J end lost 2 bases, and 15 bases lay between the germline ends. The CDR3 DNA reads TGTGCCAGCAGTGGCTGGCAGGGGTTAGGCAATCAGCCCCAGCATTTT. Protein product: CASSGWQGLGNQPQHF.

This clone is a singleton in its sample. This chain uses TRBV7-6 with TRBJ2-5; 8 nucleotides agree with TRBD2. This CDR3 is 17 amino acids long. V lost 2 bases and J lost 2; bases outside the gene matches: 10. From germline, CDR1 is SGHVS and CDR2 FNYEAQ. CDR3 sequence: CASSLTPKVAGQETQYF. The DNA of the CDR3 is TGTGCCAGCAGCTTAACCCCCAAAGTAGCGGGGCAAGAGACCCAGTACTTC.

This clone has only one observation. The J gene is TRBJ2-1, the V gene TRBV9; TRBD2 matches at 9 bases. This CDR3 has 16 amino acids. J was trimmed by 6 bases and V by 0 bases; bases with no gene match: 7. The V gene's germline CDR1 is SGDLS and CDR2 YYNGEE. In DNA form, the CDR3 reads TGTGCCAGCAGCGTAGCTAGGGAGACTAGCGGCAATGAGCAGTTCTTC. Encoded protein: CASSVARETSGNEQFF.

The chain uses TRBV4-3 and TRBJ1-2, with TRBD1 identical over 7 bases. The CDR3 consists of 13 residues. Germline V gene data show CDR1 as LGHNA and CDR2 as YSLEER. Germline trimming cut 4 bases from V and 7 bases from J; bases unmatched to any gene: 6. The CDR3 DNA reads TGCGCCAGCAGCCCCGGGACAGTTGGTGGCTACACCTTC. Amino acids: CASSPGTVGGYTF.

This chain connects TRBV7-8 to TRBJ2-1; 7 bases align to TRBD1. Germline CDR1 and CDR2: SGHVS and FQNEAQ. The CDR3 is 14 amino acids. V dropped 6 bases and J dropped 0; count of bases not matched to a gene: 2. The DNA of the CDR3 is TGTGCCAGCAGGGCAGGGGGCTCCTACAATGAGCAGTTCTTC. It codes for CASRAGGSYNEQFF.

The rearrangement uses TRBV6-5 and TRBJ2-3, with 9 bases fitting TRBD2. This CDR3 is built from 15 residues. Germline V gene lookup returns CDR1 MNHEY and CDR2 SVGAGI. The junction had 1 base not matched to a gene; V was cut back by 0 bases and J by 3 bases. The CDR3 here is CASSYSLAGTDTQYF. In nucleotides, the CDR3 is TGTGCCAGCAGTTACTCTCTAGCGGGGACAGATACGCAGTATTTT.